What follows are 25 T cell receptor beta chains derived from one specimen sequenced in a study of graft-versus-host responses after intestinal transplantation. Produced via immunoSEQ multiplex PCR; TCRdb's table is partial and in-frame only. The sample lists about 130,000 clones, around nine tenths occurring once. No antigen has been identified for these receptors. The sequenced sample was unstimulated CD4+ T cells sorted from spleen or lymph node cells, obtained before intestinal transplant. These receptors were collected from a human donor who received an intestinal transplant.

This clone was counted a single time. This chain joins TRBV12-2 and TRBJ2-3; TRBD2, as called in the table, went unchecked against the DNA. TRBV12-2 is marked as a pseudogene. The CDR3 is 16 amino acids. CDR3 sequence: CASRSEPGGYTDTQYF. DNA for the CDR3: TGTGCAAGTCGCTCCGAGCCCGGGGGATACACAGATACGCAGTATTTT.

The chain combines TRBV6-5 with TRBJ2-2; 10 bases are shared with TRBD1. The junction had 8 bases not matched to a gene; V was cut back by 8 bases and J by 5 bases. Looked up from germline, CDR1 is MNHEY and CDR2 is SVGAGI. The CDR3 spans 15 residues. CDR3 sequence: CASGHRDRGTGELFF. The CDR3 DNA is TGTGCCAGCGGACATCGGGACAGGGGAACCGGGGAGCTGTTTTTT.

V usage is TRBV4-1 and J usage is TRBJ2-3, with 8 bases matching TRBD2. CDR1 is MGHRA and CDR2 is YSYEKL in the germline V gene. J gave up 4 bases and V 3 bases, and 15 bases lay outside the gene matches. The CDR3 loop spans 18 amino acids. CDR3 nucleotides: TGCGCCAGCAGCCACCCCGTCGGCGCGGGGGGAGGCCCAGATACGCAGTATTTT. Translating gives CASSHPVGAGGGPDTQYF.

This clone turned up a few times. This chain connects TRBV20-1 to TRBJ1-2; TRBD1 might be the D (6 bases). There are 9 residues in the CDR3. The V gene's germline CDR1 is DFQATT and CDR2 SNEGSKA (reference sequence). The V end was cut by 6 bases, the J end by 11 bases, with 10 bases between. The CDR3 here is CSADQGYTF. Written as DNA, the CDR3 is TGCAGTGCGGACCAGGGGTACACCTTC.

Only one count was recorded for this clone. The rearrangement uses TRBV2 and TRBJ2-7, with a possible D match to TRBD1 (5 bases). V lost 5 bases to trimming and J lost 3 bases, with 20 bases between them. The length of the CDR3 is 16 residues. In germline, CDR1 is SNHLY, CDR2 FYNNEI. In DNA form, the CDR3 reads TGTGCCAGCAGTCCTAACTCAGGGATCAGGGACTACGAGCAGTACTTC. Translating gives CASSPNSGIRDYEQYF. Drawing the rest from reference TRBV2 and TRBJ2-7, the complete variable domain is EPEVTQTPSHQVTQMGQEVILRCVPISNHLYFYWYRQILGQKVEFLVSFYNNEISEKSEIFDDQFSVERPDGSNFTLKIRSTKLEDSAMYFCASSPNSGIRDYEQYFGPGTRLTVT.

The chain carries TRBV7-6 and TRBJ2-7; D uncertain. There are 15 residues in the CDR3. V was cut by 5 bases and J by 0 bases, with 14 bases left in between. Germline values: CDR1 SGHVS, CDR2 FNYEAQ. CDR3 DNA: TGTGCCAGCAGCCCCATGGAGTTAAGCTCCTACGAGCAGTACTTC. It yields the protein CASSPMELSSYEQYF.

This chain uses TRBV4-2 with TRBJ2-1; 8 nucleotides align to TRBD2. V gave up 4 bases and J gave up 10 bases; unmatched junction bases: 6. From germline, CDR1 is LGHNA and CDR2 YNFKEQ. The CDR3 loop spans 13 amino acids. The DNA for the CDR3 is TGTGCCAGCAGCCCACCCCGGGGGGGGGAGCAGTTCTTC. This gives the protein CASSPPRGGEQFF.

The rearrangement links TRBV7-2 to TRBJ2-5, with D hard to call. The CDR3 is 14 residues long. Germline-derived CDR1 and CDR2 are SGHTA and FQGNSA. V was trimmed by 3 bases and J by 1 base, leaving 9 bases between them. The CDR3 region is CASSFIIPQETQYF. CDR3 DNA sequence: TGTGCCAGCAGCTTTATTATCCCCCAAGAGACCCAGTACTTC.

The chain combines TRBV6-4 with TRBJ1-4; a possible D gene is TRBD1 (5 bases). The CDR3 contains 15 residues. V was shortened by 4 bases and J by 7 bases, with 16 bases between the two germline ends. CDR1 is MRHNA, CDR2 SNTAGT, per germline. The CDR3 DNA reads as TGTGCCAGCAGTGCCCGCCGCTTGGGGACTGAAAAACTGTTTTTT. Its protein product is CASSARRLGTEKLFF.

The chain links TRBV11-3 to TRBJ2-5, with TRBD2 identical over 10 bases. CDR1 SGHNT and CDR2 YENEEA come from the germline V gene. The length of the CDR3 is 16 residues. With V trimmed by 5 bases and J by 2 bases, 8 bases remained unmatched. CDR3 loop: CASSPKRGGYQETQYF. The CDR3, as DNA: TGTGCCAGCAGCCCCAAGCGGGGGGGGTATCAAGAGACCCAGTACTTC.

This clone is a singleton in its sample. This rearrangement joins TRBV18 to TRBJ1-4; unclear D gene. V was cut by 0 bases and J by 7 bases, with 18 bases left in between. The germline gives CDR1 KGHSH, CDR2 LQKENI. The CDR3 loop spans 17 amino acids. The DNA for the CDR3 is TGTGCCAGCTCACCACCGGGCCTTAAGGACCACCGTGAAAAACTGTTTTTT. Its protein is CASSPPGLKDHREKLFF.

The CDR3 spells CASSLGTAQETQYF. Here the CDR3 DNA reads TGCGCCAGCAGCCTCGGGACAGCCCAAGAGACCCAGTACTTC. The chain joins TRBV5-1 to TRBJ2-5; 7 bases line up with TRBD1. This CDR3 is 14 amino acids long. Trimming at V came to 4 bases and at J to 1 base, leaving 4 bases not matched to a gene. Germline CDR1 and CDR2: SGHRS and YFSETQ.

In DNA form, the CDR3 reads TGTGCCAGTAGTACCCGGACAGTCCTAACTAACTATGGCTACACCTTC. Translated, it gives CASSTRTVLTNYGYTF. The rearrangement joins TRBV19 to TRBJ1-2, with D possibly being TRBD1 (6 bases). V shed 4 bases and J shed 0 bases, with 15 bases lying between them. Per the germline V gene, CDR1 is LNHDA and CDR2 is SQIVND (reference sequence). The CDR3 loop spans 16 amino acids. The full variable domain, completed using reference TRBV19 and TRBJ1-2, is DGGITQSPKYLFRKEGQNVTLSCEQNLNHDAMYWYRQDPGQGLRLIYYSQIVNDFQKGDIAEGYSVSREKKESFPLTVTSAQKNPTAFYLCASSTRTVLTNYGYTFGSGTRLTVV.

The CDR3 DNA reads TGTGCCAGCAGCAAACGGCGAGGCTACCGACGGGAGACCCAGTACTTC. Protein sequence: CASSKRRGYRRETQYF. This chain joins TRBV21-1 and TRBJ2-5; the DNA was not used to check the table's D call, TRBD2. TRBV21-1 is reported as a pseudogene. This CDR3 contains 16 residues.

The chain combines TRBV29-1 with TRBJ2-1; D call uncertain. V was trimmed by 4 bases and J by 2 bases, leaving 12 bases between them. The length of the CDR3 is 14 residues. Germline CDR1 and CDR2: SQVTM and ANQGSEA. CDR3 loop: CSVGVHLTYNEQFF. The CDR3, as DNA: TGCAGCGTTGGAGTCCACCTCACCTACAATGAGCAGTTCTTC.

The chain joins TRBV5-1 to TRBJ1-4, with D uncertain. V was trimmed by 5 bases and J by 8 bases, leaving 16 bases between them. The CDR3 has 14 amino acids. CDR1 and CDR2 from the germline V gene are SGHRS and YFSETQ. The CDR3 here is CASRPDPLREKLFF. Written as DNA, the CDR3 is TGCGCCAGCAGACCGGATCCGCTTCGAGAAAAACTGTTTTTT.

This chain's CDR3 is CASSVGLAETQYF. The CDR3 nucleotides read TGTGCCAGCAGCGTAGGACTAGCGGAGACCCAGTACTTC. This chain connects TRBV9 to TRBJ2-5, with TRBD2 matching 8 bases. The trim removed 0 bases at V and 5 bases at J, leaving 0 bases unmatched. Germline-derived CDR1 and CDR2 are SGDLS and YYNGEE. The CDR3 spans 13 residues.

The rearrangement links TRBV7-8 to TRBJ1-1; D is possibly TRBD1 (5 bases). Germline CDR1 is SGHVS and CDR2 is FQNEAQ. The CDR3 loop spans 14 amino acids. V dropped 0 bases and J dropped 10 bases, with 15 bases sitting between them. CDR3 sequence: CASSLAEGIGGAFF. CDR3 DNA sequence: TGTGCCAGCAGCTTAGCGGAGGGGATCGGCGGAGCTTTCTTT.

To note about this clone: At the DNA level, this CDR3 is encoded by other sequences in the same sample as well. The chain links TRBV18 to TRBJ2-2, with TRBD1 as a possible D gene (6 bases). The CDR3 extends over 15 amino acids. Germline assignment: CDR1 KGHSH and CDR2 LQKENI. V lost 1 base and J lost 1, with 7 bases in between. This CDR3 reads CASSPLTGNTGELFF. As DNA, the CDR3 is TGTGCCAGCTCACCACTGACAGGGAACACCGGGGAGCTGTTTTTT.

This clone has a single count. The chain carries TRBV4-1 and TRBJ1-6; D may be TRBD1 (5 bases). The V gene lost 2 bases and the J gene lost 10 bases, with 18 bases spanning the gap. Germline assignment: CDR1 MGHRA and CDR2 YSYEKL. This CDR3 is 16 amino acids long. CDR3 DNA: TGCGCCAGCAGCCAATTTCTCCCCGACAGTTTATCACCCCTCCACTTT. Amino acids: CASSQFLPDSLSPLHF.

The V and J genes are TRBV5-1 and TRBJ1-1; D is uncertain. V lost 2 bases and J 2 bases, leaving 13 bases between the germline ends. The germline V gene has CDR1 SGHRS and CDR2 YFSETQ. This CDR3 has 15 amino acids. This CDR3 is CASSLSGQLNTEAFF. CDR3 coding DNA: TGCGCCAGCAGCTTAAGTGGCCAGCTAAACACTGAAGCTTTCTTT.

V gene TRBV29-1 combines with J gene TRBJ1-2; a possible D gene is TRBD1 (5 bases). The CDR3 contains 13 residues. V was pared by 1 base and J by 2 bases, with 8 bases between. Germline CDR1 and CDR2: SQVTM and ANQGSEA. In nucleotides, the CDR3 is TGCAGCGTTGAAGGGGGCCCCAACTATGGCTACACCTTC. This codes for CSVEGGPNYGYTF.

The V gene is TRBV6-5, the J gene TRBJ2-7; a weak D match, TRBD1 (6 bases). This CDR3 has 15 amino acids. Germline V lookup: CDR1 MNHEY, CDR2 SVGAGI. Between the trimmed V and J ends, which lost 2 bases and 0 bases, there was a span of 11 bases. CDR3 sequence reads: CASSYDADSSYEQYF. CDR3 coding DNA: TGTGCCAGCAGTTACGACGCGGACAGCTCCTACGAGCAGTACTTC.

This clone has only one observation. At one end, the junction sequence differs from germline, possibly due to a read error. The chain uses TRBV19 and TRBJ2-5; D call uncertain. Germline CDR1 and CDR2: LNHDA and SQIVND (reference sequence). The CDR3 contains 13 residues. DNA for the CDR3: TGTGCCAGTAGTGTAGATGTAGATGGGGCCCAGTACTTC. It is translated as CASSVDVDGAQYF. Full variable domain (rest looked up from reference TRBV19 and TRBJ2-5): DGGITQSPKYLFRKEGQNVTLSCEQNLNHDAMYWYRQDPGQGLRLIYYSQIVNDFQKGDIAEGYSVSREKKESFPLTVTSAQKNPTAFYLCASSVDVDGAQYFGPGTRLLVL.

As to this clone: Distinct nucleotide sequences in the sample also encode this CDR3. This sequence joins TRBV6-5 and TRBJ2-1, with 8 bases matching TRBD2. This CDR3 comprises 15 residues. Germline CDR1 reads MNHEY; CDR2 reads SVGAGI. The trim removed 2 bases at V and 3 bases at J, leaving 3 bases unmatched. The CDR3 loop is CASSYAGGVYNEQFF. CDR3 coding DNA: TGTGCCAGCAGTTACGCGGGGGGCGTCTACAATGAGCAGTTCTTC.